The T cell receptor beta chain under discussion was sequenced for a study of cytotoxic CD8 clonotypes in ibrutinib-treated CLL. Sequencing used immunoSEQ multiplex PCR; TCRdb keeps in-frame clones, though not all of them. In the table there are some 130,000 clones, 70% to 90% of which are singletons. This clone showed up just a few times. This CDR3 is also generated by other DNA sequences in the sample. The CDR3 spans 13 residues. Germline V gene lookup returns CDR1 SGHRS and CDR2 YFSETQ. V lost 4 bases and J lost 1, with 8 bases in between. The input for sequencing was PBMCs, taken after 24 months of ibrutinib treatment. The sequence derives from a human donor with chronic lymphocytic leukemia. V gene TRBV5-1 combines with J gene TRBJ1-1; no definite D call. The CDR3 is CASSLDQNTEAFF. The CDR3 region has the DNA TGCGCCAGCAGCCTTGATCAGAACACTGAAGCTTTCTTT.